This record concerns one T cell receptor beta chain sequence. These data originate in a study of blood T cell repertoires in COVID-19. Across the whole study: PBMCs, B-cell-depleted T cells, or T cells were the source of the cDNA or gDNA that made up the material.

Here immunoSEQ multiplex PCR was the method, and the copy in TCRdb shows in-frame clones only, minus some. The sample consists of tens of thousands of clones, about 92% of them appearing once. Germline assignment: CDR1 SQVTM and CDR2 ANQGSEA. The CDR3 runs 15 residues. Between the trimmed V and J ends, which lost 3 bases and 5 bases, there was a span of 19 bases. The rearrangement uses TRBV29-1 and TRBJ2-5; D perhaps matches TRBD2 (7 bases). Material: peripheral blood. This receptor was identified in a male donor with active COVID-19. The CDR3 DNA sequence: TGCAGCGTTGATCGGTTGGGCAGGGGAGGGGAGACCCAGTACTTC. As protein: CSVDRLGRGGETQYF.